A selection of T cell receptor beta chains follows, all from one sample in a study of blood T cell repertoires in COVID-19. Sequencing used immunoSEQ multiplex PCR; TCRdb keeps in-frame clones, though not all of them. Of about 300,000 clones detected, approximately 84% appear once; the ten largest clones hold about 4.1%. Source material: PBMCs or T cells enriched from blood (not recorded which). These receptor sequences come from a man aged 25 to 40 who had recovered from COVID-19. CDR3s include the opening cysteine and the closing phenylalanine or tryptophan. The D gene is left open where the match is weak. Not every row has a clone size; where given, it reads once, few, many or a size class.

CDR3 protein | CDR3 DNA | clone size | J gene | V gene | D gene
CASSRSGSEQYF | TGTGCCAGCAGTCGTAGCGGGTCCGAGCAGTACTTC | - | TRBJ2-7 | TRBV12-3/TRBV12-4 | TRBD2
CASSSDRATTTNYGYTF | TGTGCCAGCAGCTCGGACAGGGCAACAACCACTAACTATGGCTACACCTTC | once | TRBJ1-2 | TRBV7-9 | TRBD1
CASRQGVILGYTF | TGTGCCAGCAGGCAGGGGGTTATCCTTGGCTACACCTTC | - | TRBJ1-2 | TRBV6-5 | TRBD1
CASSEQVSGANVLTF | TGTGCCAGCAGCGAGCAGGTCTCTGGGGCCAACGTCCTGACTTTC | - | TRBJ2-6 | TRBV7-9 | -
CATGDSPVDKNIQYF | TGTGCCACCGGGGACAGTCCCGTTGACAAAAACATTCAGTACTTC | - | TRBJ2-4 | TRBV19 | TRBD1
CASIAVAGDQTGELFF | TGTGCCAGCATCGCCGTAGCGGGAGATCAAACCGGGGAGCTGTTTTTT | few | TRBJ2-2 | TRBV7-2 | TRBD2
CASTARGTSTDTQYF | TGTGCCAGCACCGCCAGGGGGACTAGCACAGATACGCAGTATTTT | - | TRBJ2-3 | TRBV5-6 | -
CATSDSGLADFGQFF | TGTGCCACCAGTGATTCCGGACTAGCTGATTTTGGGCAGTTCTTC | - | TRBJ2-1 | TRBV24-1 | TRBD2
CASSIQGSYGYTF | TGTGCCAGCAGCATCCAGGGTAGCTATGGCTACACCTTC | - | TRBJ1-2 | TRBV7-9 | -
CASSRDRGRTNEQYF | TGTGCCAGCAGCCGGGACAGGGGGCGCACGAACGAGCAGTACTTC | - | TRBJ2-7 | TRBV2 | TRBD1
CASSRQGNSNQPQHF | TGTGCCAGCAGCAGACAGGGGAATAGCAATCAGCCCCAGCATTTT | once | TRBJ1-5 | TRBV28 | TRBD1
CATSRGSGGYTF | TGTGCCACCAGTCGGGGGAGTGGTGGCTACACCTTC | - | TRBJ1-2 | TRBV15 | -
CATSRIDQETQYF | TGTGCCACCAGCAGAATAGATCAAGAGACCCAGTACTTC | - | TRBJ2-5 | TRBV15 | -
CASSLGDREETQYF | TGCGCCAGCAGCTTAGGGGACAGGGAAGAGACCCAGTACTTC | - | TRBJ2-5 | TRBV5-1 | TRBD1
CASSISQGSSYEQYF | TGTGCCAGTAGTATAAGTCAGGGAAGCTCCTACGAGCAGTACTTC | - | TRBJ2-7 | TRBV19 | -
CASSPRGQNPEQYF | TGTGCCAGTAGTCCACGGGGACAGAACCCCGAGCAGTACTTC | - | TRBJ2-7 | TRBV19 | TRBD1
CASSRNRDEQYF | TGTGCCAGCAGTCGCAACAGGGACGAGCAGTACTTC | - | TRBJ2-7 | TRBV6-5 | -
CASRPSGQGLNTEAFF | TGTGCCAGCAGACCTTCCGGACAGGGTTTAAACACTGAAGCTTTCTTT | - | TRBJ1-1 | TRBV6-2/TRBV6-3 | TRBD1
CASSRDRGYSNQPQHF | TGTGCCAGTAGTCGGGACAGGGGATATAGCAATCAGCCCCAGCATTTT | - | TRBJ1-5 | TRBV19 | TRBD1
CASSMGLAGGQVETQYF | TGCGCCAGCAGCATGGGACTAGCGGGGGGGCAGGTGGAGACCCAGTACTTC | once | TRBJ2-5 | TRBV5-1 | TRBD2
CACSEQGYSPLHF | TGTGCCTGCTCCGAGCAGGGCTATTCACCCCTCCACTTT | few | TRBJ1-6 | TRBV30 | -
CASSRLAGGPTDTQYF | TGTGCCAGCAGCCGACTAGCGGGGGGACCCACAGATACGCAGTATTTT | - | TRBJ2-3 | TRBV5-4 | TRBD2
CATSERQGMLEKLFF | TGTGCCACCAGTGAACGACAGGGTATGCTTGAAAAACTGTTTTTT | few | TRBJ1-4 | TRBV24-1 | TRBD1
CASRTGGFGYTF | TGTGCCAGCAGGACAGGGGGCTTTGGCTACACCTTC | few | TRBJ1-2 | TRBV27 | TRBD1